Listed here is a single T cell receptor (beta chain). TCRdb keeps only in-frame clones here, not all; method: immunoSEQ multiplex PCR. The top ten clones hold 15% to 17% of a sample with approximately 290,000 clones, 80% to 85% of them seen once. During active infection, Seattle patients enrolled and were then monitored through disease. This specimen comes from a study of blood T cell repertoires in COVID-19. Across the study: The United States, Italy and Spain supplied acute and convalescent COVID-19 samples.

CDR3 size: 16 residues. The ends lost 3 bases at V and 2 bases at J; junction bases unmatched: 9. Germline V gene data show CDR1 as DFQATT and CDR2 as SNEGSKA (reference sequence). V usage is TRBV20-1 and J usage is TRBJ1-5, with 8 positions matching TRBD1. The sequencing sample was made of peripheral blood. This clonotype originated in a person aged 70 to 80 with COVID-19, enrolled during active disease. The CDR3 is CSASEGQGAGNQPQHF. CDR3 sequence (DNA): TGCAGTGCTAGTGAGGGGCAGGGGGCGGGCAATCAGCCCCAGCATTTT.